These 15 T cell receptor beta chains were sequenced from one sample in a study of CXCR3-negative and CXCR3-positive naive CD8 T cells. The TRB libraries of cDNA were built by UMI-labeled 5' RACE. TCRdb processed the 5' RACE reads again and assigns one entry to each CDR3 protein, with no DNA. The listing records roughly 48,000 distinct CDR3 sequences. Source material: memory CD8+ T cells from blood. The receptors originated from a human donor in good health. Some clones in this sample may be carry-over from other donors' samples.

This chain links TRBV6-1 with TRBJ1-5. CDR1 and CDR2 (germline): MNHNS, SASEGT. This CDR3 has 14 amino acids. The CDR3 is CASSITPVNQPQHF.

This chain links TRBV6-6 with TRBJ2-7; TCRdb's D gene call, TRBD1, goes unchecked for lack of DNA. The CDR3 has 12 amino acids. CDR1 and CDR2 from the germline V gene are MNHNY and SVGAGI (reference sequence). The chain's CDR3 is CASSYPGREQYF.

J is TRBJ2-1 and V is TRBV29-1. This CDR3 is 13 amino acids long. Germline V CDR1 and CDR2: SQVTM, ANQGSEA. CDR3 protein: CSVVGTPYNEQFF.

This rearrangement joins TRBV7-3 to TRBJ1-6; TCRdb's D call of TRBD1 is untestable without DNA. This CDR3 contains 14 residues. Germline V gene sequence: CDR1 SGHTA, CDR2 FQGTGA. CDR3 sequence reads: CASSLGTGPAPLHF.

The genes are TRBV4-2 and TRBJ2-5; TCRdb proposes TRBD2, but this gene call is untestable without DNA. The germline V gene encodes CDR1 LGHNA and CDR2 YNFKEQ. CDR3 length: 15 amino acids. CDR3 amino acids: CASSQDEGGAETQYF.

The chain is built from TRBV7-9 and TRBJ2-1. CDR3 length: 15 amino acids. Germline V CDR1 and CDR2: SEHNR, FQNEAQ (reference sequence). CDR3: CASSLGRHSYNEQFF.

The chain has TRBV9 and TRBJ1-1; TCRdb's D gene call, TRBD1, goes unchecked for lack of DNA. This CDR3 contains 15 residues. Per the germline V gene, CDR1 is SGDLS and CDR2 is YYNGEE. CDR3 loop: CASSASTGQGTEAFF.

The CDR3: CSVEDRGGGNNEQYF. The chain joins TRBV29-1 to TRBJ2-7; lacking DNA, the TRBD2 call made by TCRdb goes unchecked. Germline CDR1 and CDR2: SQVTM and ANQGSEA. This CDR3 is 15 amino acids long.

The J gene is TRBJ2-2, the V gene TRBV6-5. The CDR3 is 11 amino acids. The germline gives CDR1 MNHEY, CDR2 SVGAGI. CDR3: CASSYAGELFF.

V usage is TRBV28 and J usage is TRBJ1-3. This CDR3 contains 13 residues. Germline V gene sequence: CDR1 MDHEN, CDR2 SYDVKM. The chain's CDR3 is CASSILEEDTIYF. The full variable domain, rest sourced from reference TRBV28 and TRBJ1-3, is DVKVTQSSRYLVKRTGEKVFLECVQDMDHENMFWYRQDPGLGLRLIYFSYDVKMKEKGDIPEGYSVSREKKERFSLILESASTNQTSMYLCASSILEEDTIYFGEGSWLTVV.

CDR3 in amino acids: CASSQLASGGNEQFF. This chain joins TRBV9 and TRBJ2-1; TCRdb designates TRBD1, a call that cannot be tested without DNA. This CDR3 is 15 amino acids long. Germline V gene sequence: CDR1 SGDLS, CDR2 YYNGEE.

This chain joins TRBV7-9 and TRBJ1-4. The CDR3 runs to 17 residues. Germline assignment: CDR1 SEHNR and CDR2 FQNEAQ (reference sequence). CDR3 residues: CASSFGLSGVINEKLFF.

The chain couples TRBV28 to TRBJ2-3; the TCRdb D gene call, TRBD1, has no DNA to confirm it. Germline loops: CDR1 MDHEN, CDR2 SYDVKM. The CDR3 length is 12 residues. CDR3 loop: CASERGADTQYF.

V gene TRBV20-1 combines with J gene TRBJ2-5. Looked up from germline, CDR1 is DFQATT and CDR2 is SNEGSKA (reference sequence). There are 15 residues in the CDR3. This CDR3 reads CSARGHDGSQETQYF.

The chain uses TRBV20-1 and TRBJ2-7; TCRdb outputs TRBD2, but without DNA this stays unchecked. This CDR3 spans 19 amino acids. Germline V lookup: CDR1 DFQATT, CDR2 SNEGSKA (reference sequence). The CDR3 spells CSARDGGSASGRDPYEQYF.